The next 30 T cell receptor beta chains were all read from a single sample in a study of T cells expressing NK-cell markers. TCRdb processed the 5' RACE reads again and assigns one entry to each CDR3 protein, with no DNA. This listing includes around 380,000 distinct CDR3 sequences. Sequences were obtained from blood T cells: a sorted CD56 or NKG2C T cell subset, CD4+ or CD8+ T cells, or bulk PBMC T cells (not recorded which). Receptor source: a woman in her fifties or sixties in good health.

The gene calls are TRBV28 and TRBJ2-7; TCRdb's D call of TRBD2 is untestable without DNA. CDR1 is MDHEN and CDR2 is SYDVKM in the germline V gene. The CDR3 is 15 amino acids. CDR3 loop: CASSLTSGSPYEQYF.

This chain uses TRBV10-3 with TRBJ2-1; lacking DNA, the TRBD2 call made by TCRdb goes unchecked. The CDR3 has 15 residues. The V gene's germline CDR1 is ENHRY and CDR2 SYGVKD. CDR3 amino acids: CAIRETSGGSNEQFF.

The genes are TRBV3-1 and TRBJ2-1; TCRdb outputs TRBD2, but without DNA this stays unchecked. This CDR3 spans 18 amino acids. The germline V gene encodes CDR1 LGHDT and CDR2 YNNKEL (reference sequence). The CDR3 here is CASSQGLTSGRYTNEQFF.

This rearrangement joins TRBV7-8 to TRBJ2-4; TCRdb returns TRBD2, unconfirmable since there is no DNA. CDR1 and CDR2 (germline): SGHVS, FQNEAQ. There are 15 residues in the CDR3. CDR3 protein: CASSPSGGMKNIQYF.

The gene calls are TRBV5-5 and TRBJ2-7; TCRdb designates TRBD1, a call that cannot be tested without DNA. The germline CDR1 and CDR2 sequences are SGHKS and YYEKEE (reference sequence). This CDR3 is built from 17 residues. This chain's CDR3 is CASSLWDQGQVSNEQYF. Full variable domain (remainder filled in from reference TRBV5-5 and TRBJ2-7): DAGVTQSPTHLIKTRGQQVTLRCSPISGHKSVSWYQQVLGQGPQFIFQYYEKEERGRGNFPDRFSARQFPNYSSELNVNALLLGDSALYLCASSLWDQGQVSNEQYFGPGTRLTVT.

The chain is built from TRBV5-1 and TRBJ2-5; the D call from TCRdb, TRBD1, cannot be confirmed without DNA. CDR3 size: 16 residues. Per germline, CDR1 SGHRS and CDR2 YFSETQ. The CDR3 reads CASSLQGGGNQETQYF.

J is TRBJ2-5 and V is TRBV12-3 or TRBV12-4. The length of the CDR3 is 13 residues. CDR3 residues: CASSFGTRETQYF.

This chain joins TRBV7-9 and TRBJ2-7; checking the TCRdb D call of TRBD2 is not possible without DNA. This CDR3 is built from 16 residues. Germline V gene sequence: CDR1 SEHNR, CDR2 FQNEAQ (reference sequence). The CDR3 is CASSSPWAGGSYEQYF.

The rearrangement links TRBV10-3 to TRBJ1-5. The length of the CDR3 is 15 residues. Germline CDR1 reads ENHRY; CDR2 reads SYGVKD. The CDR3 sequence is CAISESTTSNQPQHF.

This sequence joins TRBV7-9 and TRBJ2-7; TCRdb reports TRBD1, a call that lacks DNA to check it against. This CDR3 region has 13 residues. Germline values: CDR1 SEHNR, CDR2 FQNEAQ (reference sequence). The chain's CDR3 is CASTPLKIYEQYF. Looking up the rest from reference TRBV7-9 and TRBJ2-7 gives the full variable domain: DTGVSQNPRHKITKRGQNVTFRCDPISEHNRLYWYRQTLGQGPEFLTYFQNEAQLEKSRLLSDRFSAERPKGSFSTLEIQRTEQGDSAMYLCASTPLKIYEQYFGPGTRLTVT.

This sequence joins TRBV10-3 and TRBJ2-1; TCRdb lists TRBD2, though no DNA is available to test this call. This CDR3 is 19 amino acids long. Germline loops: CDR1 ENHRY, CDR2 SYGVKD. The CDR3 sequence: CAISESRGNSGRLNNEQFF.

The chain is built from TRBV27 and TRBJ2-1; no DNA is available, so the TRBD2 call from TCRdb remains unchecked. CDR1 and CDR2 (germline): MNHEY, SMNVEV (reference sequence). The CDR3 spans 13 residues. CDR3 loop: CASIAGVGNEQFF.

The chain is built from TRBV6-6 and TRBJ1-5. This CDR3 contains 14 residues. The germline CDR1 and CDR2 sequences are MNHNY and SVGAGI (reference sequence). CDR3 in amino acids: CASRHYSDYQPQHF.

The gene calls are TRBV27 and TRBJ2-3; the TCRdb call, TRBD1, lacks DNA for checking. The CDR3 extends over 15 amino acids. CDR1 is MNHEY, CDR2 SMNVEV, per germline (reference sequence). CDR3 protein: CASGRVGGATDTQYF.

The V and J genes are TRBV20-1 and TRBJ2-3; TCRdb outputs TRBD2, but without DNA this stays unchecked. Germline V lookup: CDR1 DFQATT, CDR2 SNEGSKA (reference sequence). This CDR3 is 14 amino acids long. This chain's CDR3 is CSARKRVGTDTQYF.

The CDR3 is CASSASLEAFF. The rearrangement joins TRBV5-1 to TRBJ1-1. Per germline, CDR1 SGHRS and CDR2 YFSETQ. CDR3 length equals 11 residues.

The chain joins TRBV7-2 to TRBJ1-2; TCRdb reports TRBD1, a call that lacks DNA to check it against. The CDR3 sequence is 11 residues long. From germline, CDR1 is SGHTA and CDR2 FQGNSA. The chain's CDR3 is CASHSGDGYTF.

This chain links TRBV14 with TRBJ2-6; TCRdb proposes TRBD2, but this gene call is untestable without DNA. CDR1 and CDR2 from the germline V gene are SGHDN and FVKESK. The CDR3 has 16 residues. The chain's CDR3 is CASFEGEGTGANVLTF.

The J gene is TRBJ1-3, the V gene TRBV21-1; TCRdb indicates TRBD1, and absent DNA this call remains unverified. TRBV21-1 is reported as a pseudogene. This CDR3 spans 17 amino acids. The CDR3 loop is CASSKRDRRYSGNTIYF.

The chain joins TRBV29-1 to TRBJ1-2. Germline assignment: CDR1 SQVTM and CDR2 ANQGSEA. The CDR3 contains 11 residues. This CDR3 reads CSVEEGVSYTF. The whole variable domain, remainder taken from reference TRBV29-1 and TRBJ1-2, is SAVISQKPSRDICQRGTSLTIQCQVDSQVTMMFWYRQQPGQSLTLIATANQGSEATYESGFVIDKFPISRPNLTFSTLTVSNMSPEDSSIYLCSVEEGVSYTFGSGTRLTVV.

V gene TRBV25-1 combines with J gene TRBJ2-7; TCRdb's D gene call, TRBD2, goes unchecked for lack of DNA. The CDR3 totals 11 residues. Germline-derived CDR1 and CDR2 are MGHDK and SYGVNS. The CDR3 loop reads CASSESAGRYF.

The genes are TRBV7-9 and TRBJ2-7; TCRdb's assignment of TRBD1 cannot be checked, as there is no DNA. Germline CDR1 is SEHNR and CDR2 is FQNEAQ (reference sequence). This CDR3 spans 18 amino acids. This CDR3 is CASSYVRRGSFGGYEQYF. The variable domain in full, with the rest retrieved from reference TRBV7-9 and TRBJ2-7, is DTGVSQNPRHKITKRGQNVTFRCDPISEHNRLYWYRQTLGQGPEFLTYFQNEAQLEKSRLLSDRFSAERPKGSFSTLEIQRTEQGDSAMYLCASSYVRRGSFGGYEQYFGPGTRLTVT.

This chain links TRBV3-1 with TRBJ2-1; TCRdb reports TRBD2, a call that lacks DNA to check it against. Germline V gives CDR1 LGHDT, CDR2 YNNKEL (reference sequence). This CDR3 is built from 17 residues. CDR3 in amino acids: CASSQDGLQFSYNEQFF.

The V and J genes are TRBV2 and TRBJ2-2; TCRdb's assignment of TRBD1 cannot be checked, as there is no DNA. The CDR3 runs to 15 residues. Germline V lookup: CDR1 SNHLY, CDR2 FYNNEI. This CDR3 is CASSIGTGNTGELFF.

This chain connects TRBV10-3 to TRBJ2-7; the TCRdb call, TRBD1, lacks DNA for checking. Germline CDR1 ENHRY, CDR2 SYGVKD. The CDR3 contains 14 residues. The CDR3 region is CAISEGTGDDEQYF.

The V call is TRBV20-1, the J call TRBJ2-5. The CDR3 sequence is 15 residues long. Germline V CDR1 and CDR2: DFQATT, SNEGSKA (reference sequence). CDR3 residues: CSARDLGRHGETQYF.

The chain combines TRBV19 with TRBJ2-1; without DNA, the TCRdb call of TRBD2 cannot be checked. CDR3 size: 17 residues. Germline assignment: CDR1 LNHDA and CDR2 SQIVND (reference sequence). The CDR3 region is CASSISRGRPSPNEQFF.

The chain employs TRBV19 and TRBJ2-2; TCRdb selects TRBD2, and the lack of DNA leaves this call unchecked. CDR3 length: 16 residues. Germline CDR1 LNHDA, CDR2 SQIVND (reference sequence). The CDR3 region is CASSHPGGAIIGELFF.

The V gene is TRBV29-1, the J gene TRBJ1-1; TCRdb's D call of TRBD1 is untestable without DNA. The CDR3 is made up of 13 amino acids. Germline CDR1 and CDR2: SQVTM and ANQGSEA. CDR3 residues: CSVDDRGRTEAFF.

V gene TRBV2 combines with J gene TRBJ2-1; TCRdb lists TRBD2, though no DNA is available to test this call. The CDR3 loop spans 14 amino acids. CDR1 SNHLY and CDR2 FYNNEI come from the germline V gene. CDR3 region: CASTPGLAGDEQFF.